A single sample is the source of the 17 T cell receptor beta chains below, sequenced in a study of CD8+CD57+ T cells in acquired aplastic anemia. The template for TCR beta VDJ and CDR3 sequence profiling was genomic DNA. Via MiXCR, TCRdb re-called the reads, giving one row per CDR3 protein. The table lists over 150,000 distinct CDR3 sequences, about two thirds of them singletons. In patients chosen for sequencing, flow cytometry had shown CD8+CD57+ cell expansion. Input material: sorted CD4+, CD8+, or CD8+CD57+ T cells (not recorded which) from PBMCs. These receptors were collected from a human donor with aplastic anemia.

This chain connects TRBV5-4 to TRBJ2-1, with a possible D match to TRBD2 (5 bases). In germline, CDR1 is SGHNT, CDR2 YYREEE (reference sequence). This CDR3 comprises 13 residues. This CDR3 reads CAREGREGEEQFF. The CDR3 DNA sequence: TGTGCTAGAGAGGGTAGAGAGGGCGAGGAGCAGTTCTTC.

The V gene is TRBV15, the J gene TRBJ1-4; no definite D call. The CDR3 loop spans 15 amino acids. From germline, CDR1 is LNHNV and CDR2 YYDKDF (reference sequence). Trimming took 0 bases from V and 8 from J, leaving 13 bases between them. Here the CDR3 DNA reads TGTGCCACCAGCAGAGATGGGAGGGTTCAAGAAAAACTGTTTTTT. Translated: CATSRDGRVQEKLFF.

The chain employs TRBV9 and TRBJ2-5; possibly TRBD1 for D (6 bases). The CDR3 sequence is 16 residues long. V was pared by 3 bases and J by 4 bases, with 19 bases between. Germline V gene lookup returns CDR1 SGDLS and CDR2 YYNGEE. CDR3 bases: TGTGCCAGCAGCGGATGGGGAGAACAGGGAAGAGAGACCCAGTACTTC. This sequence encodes CASSGWGEQGRETQYF.

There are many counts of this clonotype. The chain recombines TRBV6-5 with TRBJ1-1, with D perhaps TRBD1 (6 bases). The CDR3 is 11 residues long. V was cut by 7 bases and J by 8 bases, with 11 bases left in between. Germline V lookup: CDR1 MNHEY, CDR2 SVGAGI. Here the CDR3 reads CASIQGLEAFF. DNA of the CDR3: TGTGCCAGCATACAGGGATTGGAAGCTTTCTTT.

CDR3 sequence: CASSRDFLRTGELFF. The CDR3 DNA is TGTGCCAGCAGTCGGGACTTTTTAAGGACCGGGGAGCTGTTTTTT. This rearrangement joins TRBV2 to TRBJ2-2; possible D gene TRBD2, 6 bases. Trimming cost V 5 bases and J 5 bases, with 15 bases left between them. The CDR3 is 15 residues long. Germline-derived CDR1 and CDR2 are SNHLY and FYNNEI. The full variable domain, completed using reference TRBV2 and TRBJ2-2, is EPEVTQTPSHQVTQMGQEVILRCVPISNHLYFYWYRQILGQKVEFLVSFYNNEISEKSEIFDDQFSVERPDGSNFTLKIRSTKLEDSAMYFCASSRDFLRTGELFFGEGSRLTVL.

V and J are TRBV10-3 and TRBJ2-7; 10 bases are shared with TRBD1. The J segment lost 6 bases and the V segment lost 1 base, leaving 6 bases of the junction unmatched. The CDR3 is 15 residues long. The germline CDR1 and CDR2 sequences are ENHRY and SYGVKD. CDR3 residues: CAISELQDRGGEQYF. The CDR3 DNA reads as TGTGCCATCAGTGAGTTACAGGACAGGGGGGGCGAGCAGTACTTC.

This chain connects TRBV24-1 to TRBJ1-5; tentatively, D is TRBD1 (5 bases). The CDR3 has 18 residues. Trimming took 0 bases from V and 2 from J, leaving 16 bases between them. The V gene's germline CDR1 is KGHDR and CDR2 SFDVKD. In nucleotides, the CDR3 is TGTGCCACCAGTGATTTGAGGGCAGGGAGAGGTCGCAATCAGCCCCAGCATTTT. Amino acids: CATSDLRAGRGRNQPQHF.

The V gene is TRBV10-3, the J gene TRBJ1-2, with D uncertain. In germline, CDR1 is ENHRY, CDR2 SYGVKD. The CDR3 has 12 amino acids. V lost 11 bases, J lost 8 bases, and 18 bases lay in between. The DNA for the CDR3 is TGTGCCGCATCGAGTGGGAGCGAAGGCTACACCTTC. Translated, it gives CAASSGSEGYTF.

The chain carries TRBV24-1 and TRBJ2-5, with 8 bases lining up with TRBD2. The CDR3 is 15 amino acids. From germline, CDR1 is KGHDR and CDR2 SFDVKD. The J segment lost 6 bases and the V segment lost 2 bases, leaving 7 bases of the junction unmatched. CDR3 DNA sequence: TGTGCCACCAGTGATTCCGGGACTAGGGGGAAGACCCAGTACTTC. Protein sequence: CATSDSGTRGKTQYF.

CDR3 loop: CATWEGYYGYTF. Written as DNA, the CDR3 is TGTGCCACCTGGGAGGGGTACTATGGCTACACCTTC. The chain joins TRBV7-9 to TRBJ1-2, with D possibly TRBD1 on 5 matching bases. The V gene lost 10 bases and the J gene lost 3 bases, with 12 bases spanning the gap. This CDR3 spans 12 amino acids. Germline CDR1 SEHNR, CDR2 FQNEAQ (reference sequence).

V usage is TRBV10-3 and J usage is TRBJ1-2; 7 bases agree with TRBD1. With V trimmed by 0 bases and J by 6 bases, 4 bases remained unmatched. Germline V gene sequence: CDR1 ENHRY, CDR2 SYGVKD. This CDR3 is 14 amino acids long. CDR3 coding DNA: TGTGCCATCAGTGAGTCGGCAGGGGGTCATGGCTACACCTTC. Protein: CAISESAGGHGYTF.

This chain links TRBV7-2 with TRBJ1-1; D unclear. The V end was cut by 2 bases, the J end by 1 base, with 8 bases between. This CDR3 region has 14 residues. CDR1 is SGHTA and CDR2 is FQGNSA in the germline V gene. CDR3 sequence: CASSLFQGNTEAFF. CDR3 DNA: TGTGCCAGCAGCTTATTCCAAGGGAACACTGAAGCTTTCTTT. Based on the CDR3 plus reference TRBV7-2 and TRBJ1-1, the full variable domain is GAGVSQSPSNKVTEKGKDVELRCDPISGHTALYWYRQSLGQGLEFLIYFQGNSAPDKSGLPSDRFSAERTGGSVSTLTIQRTQQEDSAVYLCASSLFQGNTEAFFGQGTRLTVV.

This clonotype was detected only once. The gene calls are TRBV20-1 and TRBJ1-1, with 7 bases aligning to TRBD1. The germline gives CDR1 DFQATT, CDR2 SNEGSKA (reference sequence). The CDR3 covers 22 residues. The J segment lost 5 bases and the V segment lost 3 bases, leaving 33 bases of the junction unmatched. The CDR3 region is CSARLDTGGGVGTEDLGTEAFF. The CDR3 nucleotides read TGCAGTGCTAGGCTAGATACCGGGGGCGGGGTAGGGACAGAAGACTTGGGAACTGAAGCTTTCTTT.

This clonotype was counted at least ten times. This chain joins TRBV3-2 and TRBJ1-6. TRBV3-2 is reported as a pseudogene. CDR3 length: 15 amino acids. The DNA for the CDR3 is TGTGCCAGCAGCCAATCACCGGGACTTAATTCACCCCTCCACTTT. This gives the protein CASSQSPGLNSPLHF.

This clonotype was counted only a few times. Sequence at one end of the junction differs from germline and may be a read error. The CDR3: CATSRGGGTTSYEQYF. Here the CDR3 DNA reads TGTGCCACCAGCAGAGGGGGCGGGACAACCTCCTACGAACAGTACTTC. The chain has TRBV15 and TRBJ2-7; possibly TRBD1 or TRBD2 for D (6 bases each). The CDR3 is 16 amino acids. Germline V gene lookup returns CDR1 LNHNV and CDR2 YYDKDF (reference sequence).

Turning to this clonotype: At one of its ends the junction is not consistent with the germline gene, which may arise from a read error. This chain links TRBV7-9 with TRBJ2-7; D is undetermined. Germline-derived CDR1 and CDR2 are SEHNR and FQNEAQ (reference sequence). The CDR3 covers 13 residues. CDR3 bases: TGTGCCGGCCGCCAGGTCAGATCCTACGAGCGGTACTTC. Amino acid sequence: CAGRQVRSYERYF.

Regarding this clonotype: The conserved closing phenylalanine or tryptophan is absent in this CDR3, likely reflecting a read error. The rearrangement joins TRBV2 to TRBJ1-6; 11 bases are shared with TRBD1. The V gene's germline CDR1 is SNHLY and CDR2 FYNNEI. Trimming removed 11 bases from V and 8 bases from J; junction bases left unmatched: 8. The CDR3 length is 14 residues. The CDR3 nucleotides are TGTGCCGGGAGGACAGGGGGCGATTATTCACCCCTCCACTCC. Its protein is CAGRTGGDYSPLHS.